This TCR beta chain came from a study of blood T cell repertoires in COVID-19. About the research overall: Nucleic acid was either cDNA or gDNA, and it came from T cells, B-cell-depleted T cells, or PBMCs.

The method was immunoSEQ multiplex PCR; TCRdb's version includes in-frame clones alone and lacks a portion of them. This table holds 200,000 to 250,000 clones, less than 90% found once. CDR3 length: 15 amino acids. Trimming left V 5 bases short and J 1 base short, with 11 bases between. Germline values: CDR1 LNHDA, CDR2 SQIVND (reference sequence). Sequencing was done on a sample of peripheral blood. The rearrangement uses TRBV19 and TRBJ2-2, with unresolved D. The TCR sequence derives from a woman aged 70 to 79 with active or convalescent COVID-19. The CDR3 reads CASSGQAENTGELFF. The CDR3 DNA reads as TGTGCCAGTAGTGGCCAGGCTGAGAACACCGGGGAGCTGTTTTTT. Using reference TRBV19 and TRBJ2-2 for the parts outside the CDR3, the full variable domain is DGGITQSPKYLFRKEGQNVTLSCEQNLNHDAMYWYRQDPGQGLRLIYYSQIVNDFQKGDIAEGYSVSREKKESFPLTVTSAQKNPTAFYLCASSGQAENTGELFFGEGSRLTVL.